A single T cell receptor beta chain is shown here with its context. At one of its ends the junction is not consistent with the germline gene, which may arise from a read error. CDR1 is MGHDK and CDR2 is SYGVNS in the germline V gene. This CDR3 spans 15 amino acids. This entry comes from a study of cytomegalovirus exposure and HLA in healthy donors. Primers: 60 Vbeta forward and 13 Jbeta reverse. Sequencing used immunoSEQ multiplex PCR; TCRdb keeps in-frame clones, though not all of them. The sample lists some 120,000 clones, over 70% occurring once. The material sequenced was PBMCs. This clonotype was sampled from a woman aged 18-29 years in good health and CMV-seronegative. The V and J genes are TRBV25-1 and TRBJ1-4; 7 bases map to TRBD1. The DNA of the CDR3 is TGTGCCAGCAGCGAATTGGACAGGACGAGAGAAAAACTGTTTTTT. As protein: CASSELDRTREKLFF.